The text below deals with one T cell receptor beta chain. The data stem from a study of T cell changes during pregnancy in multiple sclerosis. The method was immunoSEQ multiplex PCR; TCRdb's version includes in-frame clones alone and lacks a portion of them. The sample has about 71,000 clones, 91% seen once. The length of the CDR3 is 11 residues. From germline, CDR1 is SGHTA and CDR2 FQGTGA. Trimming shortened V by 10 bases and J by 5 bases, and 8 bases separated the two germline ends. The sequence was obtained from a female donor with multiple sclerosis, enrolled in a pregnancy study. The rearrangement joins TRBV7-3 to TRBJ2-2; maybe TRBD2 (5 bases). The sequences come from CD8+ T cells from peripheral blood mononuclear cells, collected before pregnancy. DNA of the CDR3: TGTGCCACCTCGGGGACCGGGGAGCTGTTTTTT. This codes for CATSGTGELFF.